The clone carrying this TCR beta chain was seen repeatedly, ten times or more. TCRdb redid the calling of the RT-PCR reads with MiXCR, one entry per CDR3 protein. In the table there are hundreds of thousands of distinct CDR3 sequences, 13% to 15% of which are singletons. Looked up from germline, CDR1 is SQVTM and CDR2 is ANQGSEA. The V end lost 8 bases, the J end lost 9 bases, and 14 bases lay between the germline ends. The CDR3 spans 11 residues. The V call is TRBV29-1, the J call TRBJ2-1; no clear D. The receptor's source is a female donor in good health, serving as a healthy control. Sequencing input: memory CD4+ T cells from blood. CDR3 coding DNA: TGCAGCCTATCTTGGGAAAGTGAGCAGTTCTTC. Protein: CSLSWESEQFF.